The T cell receptor beta chain under discussion was sequenced for a study of early T cells in non-severe SARS-CoV-2 infection. The wider study: Unsorted whole blood bulk RNA was sequenced, with unpaired chains. Study outcomes and limitations: Clonotype matching in VDJdb favored anti-spike CD8 responses and did not capture private and CD4 specificities.

Attachment of unique molecular identifiers to individual cDNA molecules was performed. TCRdb independently ran MiXCR on the 5' RACE reads; one entry per CDR3 protein. The data show 25,000 to 35,000 distinct CDR3 sequences, around 5.4% seen once. The V end was cut by 6 bases, the J end by 2 bases, with 16 bases between. CDR3 length: 15 residues. This clonotype came up many times. No antigen is known for it. The receptor comes from an adult who was a healthcare worker with PCR-confirmed SARS-CoV-2 infection or an uninfected control (not recorded which). Sequenced: whole blood. The J gene is TRBJ1-2, the V gene TRBV12-3 or TRBV12-4; TRBD1 is a possible D gene (6 bases). In DNA form, the CDR3 reads TGTGCCAGCAGCCCTTCGGGGGCAGTGAACTATGGCTACACCTTC. This translates into CASSPSGAVNYGYTF.